This entry lists 13 T cell receptor beta chains sequenced from one sample in a study of blood T cell repertoires in COVID-19. Clones were sequenced by immunoSEQ multiplex PCR, and TCRdb holds only the in-frame ones, with some missing. The sample yields 200,000 or so clones, about 85% seen once. The source material was peripheral blood. These receptors came from a human donor in a cohort sampled during active COVID-19.

The chain recombines TRBV18 with TRBJ2-2; 9 nucleotides match TRBD1. The CDR3 is made up of 16 amino acids. The germline V gene encodes CDR1 KGHSH and CDR2 LQKENI. The trim removed 0 bases at V and 5 bases at J, leaving 4 bases unmatched. The chain's CDR3 is CASSPPNGQGTGELFF. The CDR3 DNA reads TGTGCCAGCTCACCACCTAACGGACAGGGGACCGGGGAGCTGTTTTTT.

This clone has only a few counts. V is TRBV19 and J is TRBJ1-1; D uncertain. In germline, CDR1 is LNHDA, CDR2 SQIVND (reference sequence). V was shortened by 4 bases and J by 8 bases, with 11 bases between the two germline ends. There are 12 residues in the CDR3. CDR3 nucleotides: TGTGCCAGTAGTAAAGTCAGTGGCGAAGCTTTCTTT. The encoded protein is CASSKVSGEAFF. Complete variable domain (other parts from reference TRBV19 and TRBJ1-1): DGGITQSPKYLFRKEGQNVTLSCEQNLNHDAMYWYRQDPGQGLRLIYYSQIVNDFQKGDIAEGYSVSREKKESFPLTVTSAQKNPTAFYLCASSKVSGEAFFGQGTRLTVV.

The chain employs TRBV5-1 and TRBJ1-5, with 10 bases identical to TRBD1. Germline V gene lookup returns CDR1 SGHRS and CDR2 YFSETQ. Trimming at V came to 3 bases and at J to 5 bases, leaving 5 bases not matched to a gene. CDR3 length: 15 amino acids. The CDR3 coding sequence is TGCGCCAGCAGCTCGGGGACAGGGGATGATCAGCCCCAGCATTTT. Its translation: CASSSGTGDDQPQHF.

Of note for this clone: Other nucleotide sequences in the sample specify the same CDR3. The J gene is TRBJ1-1, the V gene TRBV7-9; no reliable D call. Germline V CDR1 and CDR2: SEHNR, FQNEAQ (reference sequence). V gave up 5 bases and J gave up 0 bases, with 7 bases separating them. The CDR3 is 13 amino acids. CDR3 in amino acids: CASSLPVNTEAFF. The CDR3 DNA sequence: TGTGCCAGCAGCCTTCCAGTGAACACTGAAGCTTTCTTT.

In this sample, this clone turned up a few times. The chain couples TRBV5-1 to TRBJ1-1; 9 bases are a match to TRBD1. The germline CDR1 and CDR2 sequences are SGHRS and YFSETQ. J was trimmed by 10 bases and V by 0 bases; bases with no gene match: 4. The CDR3 consists of 13 residues. CDR3 protein: CASSLGTGGSAFF. In DNA, the CDR3 is TGCGCCAGCAGCTTGGGAACAGGGGGCTCAGCTTTCTTT.

J is TRBJ1-5 and V is TRBV27; 10 bases are a match to TRBD1. The V segment lost 5 bases and the J segment 5 bases; nucleotides outside the gene matches: 3. Germline CDR1 MNHEY, CDR2 SMNVEV (reference sequence). The CDR3 is 14 amino acids. The chain's CDR3 is CASSRGTGDQPQHF. The DNA for the CDR3 is TGTGCCAGCAGTCGGGGGACAGGGGATCAGCCCCAGCATTTT.

The rearrangement uses TRBV27 and TRBJ2-1; tentatively, D is TRBD2 (7 bases). Germline CDR1 reads MNHEY; CDR2 reads SMNVEV (reference sequence). The CDR3 contains 15 residues. V was shortened by 6 bases and J by 6 bases, with 18 bases between the two germline ends. The CDR3 region is CASSSGGAFLNEQFF. The DNA for the CDR3 is TGTGCCAGCAGCTCTGGGGGGGCCTTCCTCAATGAGCAGTTCTTC.

The V gene is TRBV5-1, the J gene TRBJ1-1, with 9 bases matching TRBD1. V lost 8 bases to trimming and J lost 1 base; unmatched junction nucleotides: 9. Per germline, CDR1 SGHRS and CDR2 YFSETQ. The CDR3 runs to 15 residues. The CDR3 DNA reads TGCGCCAGTCGACCGGGACAGGGCGGGAACACTGAAGCTTTCTTT. It specifies CASRPGQGGNTEAFF.

The genes are TRBV7-3 and TRBJ2-2, with a tentative D call TRBD2 (5 bases). Germline CDR1 SGHTA, CDR2 FQGTGA. Trimming removed 8 bases from V and 1 base from J, with 14 bases in between. This CDR3 spans 15 amino acids. The CDR3 here is CASPRAGMNTGELFF. CDR3 nucleotides: TGTGCCAGCCCACGGGCGGGCATGAACACCGGGGAGCTGTTTTTT.

This chain uses TRBV5-4 with TRBJ1-1; D unresolved. CDR1 and CDR2 (germline): SGHNT, YYREEE (reference sequence). This CDR3 has 13 residues. V lost 3 bases and J lost 4, with 10 bases in between. The CDR3, as DNA: TGTGCCAGCAGCTCGACTCGGGGCACTGAAGCTTTCTTT. Its protein product is CASSSTRGTEAFF.

This clone came up a few times. The chain recombines TRBV9 with TRBJ2-3; D is unresolved. This CDR3 comprises 13 residues. CDR1 is SGDLS, CDR2 YYNGEE, per germline. V was pared by 4 bases and J by 4 bases, with 10 bases between. Written as DNA, the CDR3 is TGTGCCAGCAGCCCCCAGGTTTCAGATACGCAGTATTTT. Protein product: CASSPQVSDTQYF.

V usage is TRBV7-2 and J usage is TRBJ1-5; D possibly corresponds to TRBD1 (6 bases). Trimming removed 5 bases from V and 6 bases from J, with 17 bases in between. Per germline, CDR1 SGHTA and CDR2 FQGNSA. This CDR3 spans 15 amino acids. Written as DNA, the CDR3 is TGTGCCAGCAGCCTCAGCCGGGGGGCAGGTCAGCCCCAGCATTTT. Its protein is CASSLSRGAGQPQHF.

The V call is TRBV28, the J call TRBJ1-1, with 8 bases that match TRBD1. Trimming took 8 bases from V and 4 from J; bases not matched to a gene: 3. The CDR3 covers 12 residues. Germline V gene data show CDR1 as MDHEN and CDR2 as SYDVKM. CDR3 in amino acids: CASGQGRTEAFF. In DNA form, the CDR3 reads TGTGCCAGCGGACAGGGTCGCACTGAAGCTTTCTTT.